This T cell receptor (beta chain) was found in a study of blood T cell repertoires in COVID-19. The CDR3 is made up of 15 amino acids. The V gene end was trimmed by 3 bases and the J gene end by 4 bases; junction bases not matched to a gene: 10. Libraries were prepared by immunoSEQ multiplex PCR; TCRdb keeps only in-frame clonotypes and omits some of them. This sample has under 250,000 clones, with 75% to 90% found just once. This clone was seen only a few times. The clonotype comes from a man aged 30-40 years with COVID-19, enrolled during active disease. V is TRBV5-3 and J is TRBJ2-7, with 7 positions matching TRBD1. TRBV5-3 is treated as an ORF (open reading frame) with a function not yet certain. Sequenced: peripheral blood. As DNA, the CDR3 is TGTGCCAGAAGCTCGGAGAGGGGGCGCGGGTACGAGCAGTACTTC. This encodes CARSSERGRGYEQYF.